This paragraph reports one T cell receptor (beta chain). This entry belongs to a study of blood T cell repertoires in COVID-19. The protocol was immunoSEQ multiplex PCR, while the TCRdb copy is restricted to in-frame clones and leaves out a portion. The sample holds some 100,000 clones, over 80% seen once. Trimming took 5 bases from V and 0 from J, leaving 20 bases between them. CDR1 and CDR2 from the germline V gene are MGHDK and SYGVNS. The CDR3 extends over 18 amino acids. The TCR comes from a human donor in a cohort sampled during active COVID-19. Sequencing input: peripheral blood. The chain employs TRBV25-1 and TRBJ2-4, with D maybe TRBD1 (6 bases). CDR3 residues: CASSRGHPPMPAKNIQYF. The CDR3 bases are TGTGCCAGCAGTAGGGGACATCCACCTATGCCAGCCAAAAACATTCAGTACTTC.